This T cell receptor beta chain is from a study of post-analysis software for immune sequencing data (dated by TCRdb to between 2014 and 2016). Looking at the study overall: Relapsing-remitting, secondary progressive and progressive-relapsing multiple sclerosis were recorded as disease courses, and subtype annotation was lacking for some patients. A subset of samples was prepared in parallel using single-end sample barcoding, then pooled and co-amplified after Illumina adapter ligation. The patient repertoires were set against around ten previously published healthy control repertoires from donors whose ages ranged from roughly 6 to 26 years. Beyond this particular receptor, the publication reports: A handful of TRBV segments, including TRBV5-6, TRBV5-1 and TRBV20-1, were significantly more frequent in patients than controls. The control group was slightly older than the multiple sclerosis patient group. Normalized Chao1 diversity was significantly lower in multiple sclerosis patients than controls, suggesting substantial peripheral T-cell clonal expansion. When samples were clustered directly using the F measure, samples prepared in the same batch co-clustered strongly, which prompted a batch-effect correction.

To demonstrate the VDJtools post-analysis software, the study profiled TCR beta repertoires from the peripheral blood of 10 to 15 young patients with multiple sclerosis. The multiple sclerosis patients were children and adolescents ranging in age from roughly 6 to 16 years. In regard to this clonotype: Its antigen has not been determined. The record has no base qualities; no much larger clone is one base away.

CDR1 and CDR2 are read off the germline V gene as SGHDN and FVKESK. Reading from cysteine to phenylalanine, the CDR3 counts 17 amino acids. The retained sequence is limited to the CDR3, 51 bases, with the frame set at the first base. V drops 5 bases and J drops 0 bases, leaving 14 bases in between. Libraries were made using PCR. These reads were obtained on an Illumina HiSeq 2500. To reduce PCR and sequencing biases, unique molecular identifiers were built into the TCR beta cDNA libraries. Every 1 to 10 million input T cells yielded about 500,000 cDNA molecules, meaning each molecule approximated one T cell. Patient libraries were prepared and sequenced with the same protocol used for the earlier healthy control dataset. Within a given batch, samples were prepared together, multiplexed and sequenced on the same HiSeq lane. Per the authors' processing: Raw barcoded reads were processed with MIGEC, and single-read molecular identifier groups were discarded before consensus assembly and CDR3 extraction. VDJtools was used for post-analysis of the clonotype tables, and diversity was normalized by down-sampling every dataset to the size of the smallest sample. In repertoire overlap clustering, CDR3 amino acid sequences, but not nucleotide sequences, were matched to correct batch-related cross-sample contamination. TCRdb reanalyzed the raw reads on its own, using fastp at Q25 for trimming and MiXCR for clone calling, and kept in-frame beta chains. CDR3 protein duplicates are merged, each entry listing the most common genes and DNA. The V and J calls and clone size come from TCRdb's table, not from the authors' own analysis. This sample gives under 200,000 distinct CDR3 sequences in total; approximately 29% of them show up just once. The ten largest clonotypes hold 3% to 3.5% of the sample.

The chain is assembled from TRBV14 and TRBJ2-6, with a weak D call of TRBD2 (5 bases match). The origin of this receptor is a girl aged 2-17 years with multiple sclerosis. The sequenced sample was blood. The bases are TGTGCCAGCAGCTCAAGAGGGAGAGACTCTGGGGCCAACGTCCTGACTTTC. This codes for CASSSRGRDSGANVLTF.